These 14 T cell receptor beta chains share one sample of origin, sequenced in a study of CD8+ T cells in alopecia areata (dated by TCRdb to 2016 to 2019). The sample's time point label, decoded: baseline before oral tofacitinib. Library preparation used the immunoSEQ multiplex PCR assay. RNA was extracted from all samples and reverse transcribed into cDNA, which served as template for TCR sequencing. The table was pulled from immuneACCESS by TCRdb, which kept in-frame rearrangements only. Such tables lose some clones; where checked, under half of the loss comes from unresolved V genes, and the rest has no known cause. The sample table shows about 150,000 clones, and roughly 64% are seen once. The ten largest clones take up nearly 6.5% of the sample. The material sequenced was CD4+ T cells sorted from blood, taken at week 0. Receptor source: a human donor with alopecia areata.

This clone was recorded only once. This chain joins TRBV6-5 and TRBJ2-7; TRBD2 matches 11 bases. CDR3 length: 15 residues. Losses at the gene ends were 5 bases for V and 3 bases for J; bases not matched to a gene: 6. Germline CDR1 and CDR2: MNHEY and SVGAGI. This CDR3 is CASSRSGGDLYEQYF. The CDR3 bases are TGTGCCAGCAGTCGTAGCGGGGGGGACCTCTACGAGCAGTACTTC.

This clone came up a few times. The chain employs TRBV27 and TRBJ2-6; D remains ambiguous. Deletions cut 5 bases from V and 2 bases from J, with 10 bases between. This CDR3 comprises 15 residues. Germline assignment: CDR1 MNHEY and CDR2 SMNVEV (reference sequence). The chain's CDR3 is CASSTQVAGANVLTF. The CDR3 nucleotides are TGTGCCAGCAGTACTCAGGTTGCTGGGGCCAACGTCCTGACTTTC.

This chain uses TRBV29-1 with TRBJ1-1; tentatively, D is TRBD1 (5 bases). Trimming shortened V by 3 bases and J by 0 bases, and 11 bases separated the two germline ends. The CDR3 has 14 residues. Germline V gene data show CDR1 as SQVTM and CDR2 as ANQGSEA. This chain's CDR3 is CSVDPGRMNTEAFF. CDR3 nucleotide sequence: TGCAGCGTTGATCCAGGGAGAATGAACACTGAAGCTTTCTTT.

V gene TRBV6-5 combines with J gene TRBJ2-3; a weak D match, TRBD1 (5 bases). The CDR3 spans 14 residues. Trimming left V 5 bases short and J 1 base short, with 10 bases between. Germline CDR1 MNHEY, CDR2 SVGAGI. The chain's CDR3 is CASSRLQGTDTQYF. The CDR3 DNA reads as TGTGCCAGCAGTAGGCTACAGGGCACAGATACGCAGTATTTT.

The sample holds a few counts of this clone. The V and J genes are TRBV29-1 and TRBJ2-1; TRBD2 matches 9 bases. This CDR3 region has 13 residues. Germline values: CDR1 SQVTM, CDR2 ANQGSEA. CDR3 nucleotides: TGCAGGACCGGCGGGGGGGCCTACAATGAGCAGTTCTTC. This translates into CRTGGGAYNEQFF.

This chain joins TRBV29-1 and TRBJ2-7; a weak D match, TRBD1 (6 bases). Between the trimmed V and J ends, which lost 6 bases and 0 bases, there was a span of 12 bases. CDR3 length equals 13 residues. Germline assignment: CDR1 SQVTM and CDR2 ANQGSEA. The CDR3 nucleotides are TGCAGCGTCGTACAGGGTAACTCCTACGAGCAGTACTTC. Amino acids: CSVVQGNSYEQYF.

The V and J genes are TRBV5-1 and TRBJ2-1, with TRBD2 matching 7 bases. CDR1 is SGHRS and CDR2 is YFSETQ in the germline V gene. The CDR3 runs 16 residues. V was pared by 2 bases and J by 1 base, with 6 bases of the junction left unmatched. CDR3 protein: CASSFGSGGSYNEQFF. CDR3 in DNA: TGCGCCAGCAGCTTTGGTTCGGGGGGTTCCTACAATGAGCAGTTCTTC.

The CDR3 sequence: CASRWGSGANVLTF. CDR3 in DNA: TGTGCCAGCCGATGGGGGTCCGGGGCCAACGTCCTGACTTTC. This sequence joins TRBV5-4 and TRBJ2-6; D is possibly TRBD1 or TRBD2 (5 bases each). This CDR3 has 14 amino acids. In germline, CDR1 is SGHNT, CDR2 YYREEE (reference sequence). Trimming left V 7 bases short and J 4 bases short, with 12 bases between.

In DNA form, the CDR3 reads TGTGCCAGCAGCCCACTGGGGTACACCGGGGAGCTGTTTTTT. This gives the protein CASSPLGYTGELFF. The chain combines TRBV7-2 with TRBJ2-2; D gene unclear. CDR1 is SGHTA, CDR2 FQGNSA, per germline. Trimming stripped 5 bases from V and 3 bases from J, with 10 bases between. The CDR3 has 14 residues.

In its sample, this clone was seen a few times. This rearrangement joins TRBV7-9 to TRBJ1-3; D might be TRBD1 (5 bases). Trimming removed 5 bases from V and 0 bases from J, with 8 bases in between. Germline V gene sequence: CDR1 SEHNR, CDR2 FQNEAQ (reference sequence). CDR3 size: 14 residues. As DNA, the CDR3 is TGTGCCAGCAGCCTCGACAGCTCTGGAAACACCATATATTTT. As protein: CASSLDSSGNTIYF.

This clone was recorded only once. V is TRBV29-1 and J is TRBJ1-3; 9 nucleotides align to TRBD1. The CDR3 sequence is 14 residues long. Losses at the gene ends were 7 bases for V and 2 bases for J; bases not matched to a gene: 6. From germline, CDR1 is SQVTM and CDR2 ANQGSEA. CDR3 in amino acids: CSARDRVPGNTIYF. Written as DNA, the CDR3 is TGCAGCGCCCGGGACAGGGTTCCTGGAAACACCATATATTTT.

The chain joins TRBV5-1 to TRBJ2-6; no clear D gene. Germline V gives CDR1 SGHRS, CDR2 YFSETQ. With 7 bases removed from V and 3 bases from J, the gap between germline ends came to 8 bases. The CDR3 has 13 residues. The CDR3 spells CASGFGGANVLTF. CDR3 in DNA: TGCGCCAGCGGATTTGGTGGGGCCAACGTCCTGACTTTC.

This clone was seen only a few times. The V call is TRBV5-4, the J call TRBJ2-3; D possibly matches TRBD1 or TRBD2 (5 bases each). Trimming removed 0 bases at V and 2 bases at J, with 10 bases between. Per germline, CDR1 SGHNT and CDR2 YYREEE (reference sequence). This CDR3 has 15 amino acids. Here the CDR3 reads CASSLERGPTDTQYF. In DNA form, the CDR3 reads TGTGCCAGCAGCTTGGAGAGGGGACCCACAGATACGCAGTATTTT.

This clone was observed a handful of times. This chain links TRBV7-9 with TRBJ1-2, with TRBD1 as a possible D gene (5 bases). Deletions cut 4 bases from V and 2 bases from J, with 8 bases between. This CDR3 comprises 13 residues. The germline gives CDR1 SEHNR, CDR2 FQNEAQ (reference sequence). The CDR3 sequence: CASSSRDNYGYTF. The CDR3 region has the DNA TGTGCCAGCAGCTCCCGGGACAACTATGGCTACACCTTC.